This TCR beta chain was identified in a study of blood T cell repertoires in COVID-19. Repertoires were generated with immunoSEQ multiplex PCR, while TCRdb's copy carries only in-frame clones and drops some. The sample records over 250,000 clones, 80% to 90% being singletons. V was cut by 0 bases and J by 3 bases, with 7 bases left in between. CDR3 size: 14 residues. CDR1 SGHVS and CDR2 FQNEAQ come from the germline V gene. This clonotype originated in a man aged 25-45 years with acute COVID-19. The sample was PBMCs or T cells enriched from blood (not recorded which). The chain has TRBV7-8 and TRBJ2-3; D is possibly TRBD1 (5 bases). The CDR3 here is CASSLAQGTDTQYF. CDR3 sequence (DNA): TGTGCCAGCAGCTTAGCGCAGGGAACAGATACGCAGTATTTT. Supplemented by reference TRBV7-8 and TRBJ2-3, the full variable domain reads GAGVSQSPRYKVAKRGQDVALRCDPISGHVSLFWYQQALGQGPEFLTYFQNEAQLDKSGLPSDRFFAERPEGSVSTLKIQRTQQEDSAVYLCASSLAQGTDTQYFGPGTRLTVL.